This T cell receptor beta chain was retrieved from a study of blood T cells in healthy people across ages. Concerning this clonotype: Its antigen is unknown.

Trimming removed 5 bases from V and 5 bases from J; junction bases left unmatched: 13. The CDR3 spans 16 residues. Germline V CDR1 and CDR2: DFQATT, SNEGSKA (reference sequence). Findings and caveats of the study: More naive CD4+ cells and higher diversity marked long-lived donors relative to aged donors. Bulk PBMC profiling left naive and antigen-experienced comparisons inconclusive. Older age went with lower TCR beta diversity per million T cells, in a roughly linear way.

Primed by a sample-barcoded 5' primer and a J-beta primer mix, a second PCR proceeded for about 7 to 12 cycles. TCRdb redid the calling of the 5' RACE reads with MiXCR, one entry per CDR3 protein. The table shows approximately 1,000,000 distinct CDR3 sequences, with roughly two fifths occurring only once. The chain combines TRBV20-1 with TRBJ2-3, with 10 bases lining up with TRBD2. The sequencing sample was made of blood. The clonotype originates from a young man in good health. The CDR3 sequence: CSAAPFSGGAGDTQYF. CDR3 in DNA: TGCAGTGCTGCACCATTCAGCGGGGGGGCTGGAGATACGCAGTATTTT.